The rows below give T cell receptor beta chains drawn from one sample of a study of T cell responses to AZD1222 COVID-19 vaccine. Produced via immunoSEQ multiplex PCR; TCRdb's table is partial and in-frame only. This sample has some 98,000 clones, with more than 70% found just once. This material consisted of peripheral blood, taken on day 0 of AZD1222 vaccination. These receptors were collected from an adult in good health. CDR3s include the opening cysteine and the closing phenylalanine or tryptophan. Each record gives: D gene, V gene, clone size, J gene, CDR3 protein, CDR3 DNA. The D gene is left open where the match is weak. A row's size may be missing; if present it is once, few, many or a size class.

NA,TRBV9,NA,TRBJ1-4,CASSVGQESEKLFF,TGTGCCAGCAGCGTAGGACAGGAGTCTGAAAAACTGTTTTTT
NA,TRBV23-1,NA,TRBJ1-4,CASAQGTRATNEKLFF,TGCGCCAGCGCCCAGGGCACCAGAGCAACTAATGAAAAACTGTTTTTT
NA,TRBV2,NA,TRBJ2-3,CASSGTTDTQYF,TGTGCCAGCAGTGGGACCACAGATACGCAGTATTTT
NA,TRBV6-5,NA,TRBJ1-2,CASSRVDGLGYGYTF,TGTGCCAGCAGTCGCGTGGACGGACTAGGGTATGGCTACACCTTC
TRBD1,TRBV5-1,few,TRBJ1-6,CASSLAGRGSSNSPLHF,TGCGCCAGCAGCTTGGCCGGCAGGGGGTCCTCTAATTCACCCCTCCACTTT
TRBD1,TRBV9,NA,TRBJ2-1,CASSWTGDPGNEQFF,TGTGCCAGCAGCTGGACAGGGGACCCCGGGAATGAGCAGTTCTTC
TRBD1,TRBV12-3/TRBV12-4,NA,TRBJ2-7,CASRLDREVEQYF,TGTGCCAGCAGACTGGACAGGGAAGTCGAGCAGTACTTC
TRBD1,TRBV5-1,NA,TRBJ1-2,CASKDRASNYGYTF,TGCGCCAGCAAGGACAGGGCCTCTAACTATGGCTACACCTTC
TRBD1,TRBV5-1,NA,TRBJ2-7,CASSYQGQGASYEQYF,TGCGCCAGCAGCTACCAGGGACAGGGGGCTTCCTACGAGCAGTACTTC
NA,TRBV29-1,NA,TRBJ2-7,CSVSADITYEQYF,TGCAGCGTTTCGGCAGACATAACCTACGAGCAGTACTTC
TRBD1,TRBV19,NA,TRBJ1-2,CASSPRTGGGYGYTF,TGTGCCAGTAGTCCCCGGACAGGGGGAGGCTATGGCTACACCTTC
TRBD1,TRBV4-1,NA,TRBJ1-3,CASSPVNGQGVRNTIYF,TGCGCCAGCAGCCCCGTTAACGGACAGGGGGTTCGAAACACCATATATTTT
NA,TRBV27,NA,TRBJ2-6,CASSFWGSGANVLTF,TGTGCCAGCAGTTTTTGGGGATCTGGGGCCAACGTCCTGACTTTC
NA,TRBV6-1,NA,TRBJ2-2,CASSERVRASLNTGELFF,TGTGCCAGCAGTGAAAGGGTCCGGGCCTCCCTTAACACCGGGGAGCTGTTTTTT
NA,TRBV30,NA,TRBJ1-3,CAWTTFGNTIYF,TGTGCCTGGACGACTTTTGGAAACACCATATATTTT
TRBD2,TRBV30,NA,TRBJ2-2,CAWLDGGLAGRELFF,TGTGCCTGGCTGGATGGGGGACTAGCGGGGCGGGAGCTGTTTTTT
NA,TRBV5-4,NA,TRBJ2-2,CASSSEAGNTGELFF,TGTGCCAGCAGCTCCGAAGCGGGGAACACCGGGGAGCTGTTTTTT
TRBD1,TRBV5-5,NA,TRBJ1-5,CASSSTGGDNQPQHF,TGTGCCAGCAGCTCGACAGGGGGCGATAATCAGCCCCAGCATTTT
TRBD1,TRBV19,NA,TRBJ2-1,CASSIRQGAYNEQFF,TGTGCCAGTAGTATTAGACAGGGGGCCTACAATGAGCAGTTCTTC
NA,TRBV6-4,NA,TRBJ1-6,CASSASGRGSPLHF,TGTGCCAGCAGTGCGTCAGGGAGGGGATCACCCCTCCACTTT
TRBD1,TRBV11-2,NA,TRBJ2-3,CASSLRGQSTDTQYF,TGTGCCAGCAGCTTAAGGGGACAGAGCACAGATACGCAGTATTTT
NA,TRBV5-5,NA,TRBJ1-2,CASTVGPGNYGYTF,TGTGCCAGCACCGTGGGCCCGGGTAACTATGGCTACACCTTC
NA,TRBV7-9,NA,TRBJ2-1,CASSFRSYNEQFF,TGTGCCAGCAGCTTTCGCTCCTACAATGAGCAGTTCTTC
NA,TRBV12-3/TRBV12-4,NA,TRBJ1-2,CASGILGHGYTF,TGTGCCAGCGGGATCCTCGGCCATGGCTACACCTTC
NA,TRBV28,NA,TRBJ1-1,CASSFIGTEAFF,TGTGCCAGCAGCTTTATAGGCACTGAAGCTTTCTTT
NA,TRBV10-3,NA,TRBJ1-5,CAISESKSPSTEPQHF,TGTGCCATCAGTGAGTCGAAGAGCCCCTCTACCGAGCCCCAGCATTTT
TRBD2,TRBV10-3,NA,TRBJ2-7,CAISAAGGASLEQYF,TGTGCCATCAGCGCCGCGGGGGGCGCGTCCCTCGAGCAGTACTTC
TRBD1,TRBV25-1,NA,TRBJ1-6,CASSDPRTGAGDSPLHF,TGTGCCAGCAGTGACCCACGGACAGGGGCAGGGGATTCACCCCTCCACTTT
NA,TRBV7-9,NA,TRBJ2-1,CASSLVGSEQFF,TGTGCCAGCAGCTTAGTGGGATCTGAGCAGTTCTTC
NA,TRBV7-6,NA,TRBJ1-2,CASSPGTLEVDGYTF,TGTGCCAGCAGCCCCGGGACATTGGAAGTTGATGGCTACACCTTC
TRBD1,TRBV5-1,once,TRBJ1-3,CASSSNTGAGNTIYF,TGCGCCAGCAGTTCAAATACAGGGGCAGGAAACACCATATATTTT
NA,TRBV5-1,NA,TRBJ2-5,CASSPHGGQETQYF,TGCGCCAGCAGCCCTCACGGGGGCCAAGAGACCCAGTACTTC
NA,TRBV5-4,NA,TRBJ1-1,CASREGNTEAFF,TGTGCCAGCAGGGAAGGGAACACTGAAGCTTTCTTT
TRBD2,TRBV5-1,once,TRBJ2-3,CASKLLAGAHTDTQYF,TGCGCCAGCAAGCTACTAGCGGGGGCCCACACAGATACGCAGTATTTT
NA,TRBV5-1,NA,TRBJ1-4,CASSLGKGGATNEKLFF,TGCGCCAGCAGCTTGGGTAAGGGGGGAGCAACTAATGAAAAACTGTTTTTT
NA,TRBV7-2,NA,TRBJ2-3,CASSLKLGGSTDTQYF,TGTGCCAGCAGCTTAAAGCTTGGGGGAAGCACAGATACGCAGTATTTT
NA,TRBV24-1,NA,TRBJ1-6,CATTPGPLSPLHF,TGTGCCACCACCCCGGGACCTCTTTCACCCCTCCACTTT
TRBD2,TRBV7-3,NA,TRBJ2-3,CASSLSRPAGGSTDTQYF,TGTGCCAGCAGCTTAAGTCGTCCAGCGGGGGGGAGCACAGATACGCAGTATTTT
NA,TRBV15,NA,TRBJ1-6,CATSSRGAGSPLHF,TGTGCCACCAGCAGTCGGGGGGCAGGGTCACCCCTCCACTTT
NA,TRBV7-9,NA,TRBJ1-3,CASSLEPYWGTGNTIYF,TGTGCCAGCAGCTTAGAACCATACTGGGGAACTGGAAACACCATATATTTT
NA,TRBV11-2,NA,TRBJ2-5,CASSTLGETQYF,TGTGCCAGCAGCACCCTGGGAGAGACCCAGTACTTC